These 24 T cell receptor beta chains share one sample of origin, sequenced in a study of shared clonotypes between healthy human individuals. CD45RO negativity and positive selection for CCR7 defined naive CD8 cells, a population that excluded terminally differentiated effector memory CD45RA+ cells. Sequencing was performed with immunoSEQ multiplex PCR; in TCRdb, only in-frame clones are kept and a portion is missing. This table holds about 580,000 clones, 98% found once. The sample was naive CD8+ T cells sorted from blood. These receptor sequences come from a man aged 30 to 45 in good health.

The chain couples TRBV10-3 to TRBJ2-2, with TRBD2 matching 8 bases. The CDR3 is 15 amino acids. Losses at the gene ends were 6 bases for V and 0 bases for J; bases not matched to a gene: 3. CDR1 and CDR2 (germline): ENHRY, SYGVKD. This chain's CDR3 is CAIRVAGTNTGELFF. The CDR3 coding sequence is TGTGCCATCAGAGTAGCGGGGACGAACACCGGGGAGCTGTTTTTT.

This chain uses TRBV14 with TRBJ2-1; D gene uncertain. CDR1 and CDR2 (germline): SGHDN, FVKESK. V was pared by 2 bases and J by 5 bases, with 22 bases between. This CDR3 contains 18 residues. CDR3 residues: CASSQTTPGPHPNNEQFF. CDR3 coding DNA: TGTGCCAGCAGCCAAACAACACCGGGCCCTCATCCTAACAATGAGCAGTTCTTC.

This rearrangement joins TRBV9 to TRBJ2-5, with D perhaps matching TRBD1 (6 bases). Trimming left V 0 bases short and J 2 bases short, with 11 bases between. This CDR3 is built from 15 residues. In germline, CDR1 is SGDLS, CDR2 YYNGEE. The CDR3 loop reads CASSVVPGQQETQYF. CDR3 DNA: TGTGCCAGCAGCGTAGTTCCGGGACAACAAGAGACCCAGTACTTC.

The chain couples TRBV19 to TRBJ2-1; D is unresolved. Germline V gene lookup returns CDR1 LNHDA and CDR2 SQIVND (reference sequence). The CDR3 is 14 amino acids. V lost 1 base to trimming and J lost 4 bases, with 8 bases between them. CDR3: CASSIALDYNEQFF. As DNA, the CDR3 is TGTGCCAGTAGTATAGCCCTAGATTACAATGAGCAGTTCTTC.

This clone was detected only once. The chain recombines TRBV10-3 with TRBJ2-3; D uncertain. The CDR3 extends over 11 amino acids. Trimming stripped 9 bases from V and 9 bases from J, with 13 bases between. Germline V gene data show CDR1 as ENHRY and CDR2 as SYGVKD. This CDR3 is CAISDSATQYF. The DNA of the CDR3 is TGTGCCATAAGCGACTCCGCGACGCAGTATTTT.

The V and J genes are TRBV7-9 and TRBJ2-3, with TRBD1 matching over 9 bases. The CDR3 consists of 17 residues. Germline V lookup: CDR1 SEHNR, CDR2 FQNEAQ (reference sequence). V lost 5 bases, J lost 2 bases, and 11 bases stayed unmatched. The CDR3 protein is CASSTRDREAYTDTQYF. The CDR3 DNA follows: TGTGCCAGCAGCACCCGGGACAGGGAAGCGTACACAGATACGCAGTATTTT.

V gene TRBV7-9 combines with J gene TRBJ2-5; TRBD2 aligns across 9 bases. The length of the CDR3 is 16 residues. Losses at the gene ends were 1 base for V and 4 bases for J; bases not matched to a gene: 7. In germline, CDR1 is SEHNR, CDR2 FQNEAQ (reference sequence). The CDR3 nucleotides read TGTGCCAGCAGCTTAGGTGCTAGCGGGATCATAGAGACCCAGTACTTC. Protein: CASSLGASGIIETQYF.

The V gene is TRBV6-6, the J gene TRBJ2-6; D remains unclear. Germline V gene sequence: CDR1 MNHNY, CDR2 SVGAGI (reference sequence). The CDR3 totals 16 residues. Trimming removed 5 bases at V and 1 base at J, with 12 bases between. As DNA, the CDR3 is TGTGCCAGCAGTGCCATGGACCTATCTGGGGCCAACGTCCTGACTTTC. Translated, it gives CASSAMDLSGANVLTF.

This clone was picked up one time. This chain uses TRBV11-2 with TRBJ2-7; the D gene is possibly TRBD1 (6 bases). Per the germline V gene, CDR1 is SGHAT and CDR2 is FQNNGV. This CDR3 has 14 residues. Trimming removed 0 bases at V and 7 bases at J, with 13 bases between. The DNA for the CDR3 is TGTGCCAGCAGCTTAGATTGGGGGCCAGGGGAGCAGTACTTC. Translating gives CASSLDWGPGEQYF.

V is TRBV7-2 and J is TRBJ2-7, with D perhaps matching TRBD2 (6 bases). Trimming took 1 base from V and 6 from J, leaving 13 bases between them. Germline V gene lookup returns CDR1 SGHTA and CDR2 FQGNSA. The CDR3 consists of 14 residues. CDR3 region: CASSLGLALSEQYF. In DNA form, the CDR3 reads TGTGCCAGCAGCTTAGGGCTAGCGTTGAGCGAGCAGTACTTC. The entire variable domain, with the rest obtained from reference TRBV7-2 and TRBJ2-7, is as follows: GAGVSQSPSNKVTEKGKDVELRCDPISGHTALYWYRQSLGQGLEFLIYFQGNSAPDKSGLPSDRFSAERTGGSVSTLTIQRTQQEDSAVYLCASSLGLALSEQYFGPGTRLTVT.

The chain carries TRBV21-1 and TRBJ2-2. TRBV21-1 is designated a pseudogene. This CDR3 spans 15 amino acids. CDR3 sequence reads: CASSNGTYVTGELFF. The CDR3, as DNA: TGTGCCAGCAGCAACGGGACGTACGTCACCGGGGAGCTGTTTTTT.

The chain is built from TRBV7-6 and TRBJ2-1, with TRBD1 matching 8 bases. V trimming: 2 bases; J trimming: 0 bases; junction bases outside the gene matches: 9. Germline V gives CDR1 SGHVS, CDR2 FNYEAQ. This CDR3 is 18 amino acids long. The CDR3 DNA follows: TGTGCCAGCAGCTTACCTCGGACAGGGACTTCCTCCTACAATGAGCAGTTCTTC. Translation gives CASSLPRTGTSSYNEQFF.

This chain links TRBV19 with TRBJ2-5; a weak D match, TRBD1 (5 bases). CDR1 LNHDA and CDR2 SQIVND come from the germline V gene (reference sequence). The CDR3 extends over 13 amino acids. V gave up 6 bases and J gave up 4 bases, with 12 bases separating them. The CDR3 DNA sequence: TGTGCCAGTAGCTTGACAAGGGGAGAGACCCAGTACTTC. Protein: CASSLTRGETQYF.

The chain links TRBV15 to TRBJ2-5, with D possibly being TRBD2 (5 bases). CDR1 LNHNV and CDR2 YYDKDF come from the germline V gene (reference sequence). The V gene lost 1 base and the J gene lost 5 bases, with 14 bases spanning the gap. The CDR3 has 15 residues. The DNA for the CDR3 is TGTGCCACCAGCAGAGTACCATCAAGAGGGGAGACCCAGTACTTC. It translates to CATSRVPSRGETQYF. The full variable domain, completed using reference TRBV15 and TRBJ2-5, is DAMVIQNPRYQVTQFGKPVTLSCSQTLNHNVMYWYQQKSSQAPKLLFHYYDKDFNNEADTPDNFQSRRPNTSFCFLDIRSPGLGDTAMYLCATSRVPSRGETQYFGPGTRLLVL.

DNA for the CDR3: TGTGCCAGTGGATGGTCCACAGATACGCAGTATTTT. Protein product: CASGWSTDTQYF. The V and J genes are TRBV2 and TRBJ2-3, with D unresolved. V was clipped by 9 bases and J by 2 bases, with 9 bases between them. This CDR3 region has 12 residues. CDR1 is SNHLY and CDR2 is FYNNEI in the germline V gene.

The chain recombines TRBV15 with TRBJ2-7; D is possibly TRBD1 (6 bases). Germline CDR1 and CDR2: LNHNV and YYDKDF (reference sequence). The ends were cut back, 5 bases at V and 1 base at J, with 6 bases in the middle. The CDR3 is made up of 12 amino acids. The CDR3 is CATSDRSYEQYF. The CDR3 region has the DNA TGTGCCACCAGCGACAGGTCCTACGAGCAGTACTTC. Combining the CDR3 with reference TRBV15 and TRBJ2-7 gives the whole variable domain DAMVIQNPRYQVTQFGKPVTLSCSQTLNHNVMYWYQQKSSQAPKLLFHYYDKDFNNEADTPDNFQSRRPNTSFCFLDIRSPGLGDTAMYLCATSDRSYEQYFGPGTRLTVT.

V and J are TRBV30 and TRBJ2-7; 8 positions match TRBD2. Unmatched junction bases numbered 2, after V lost 1 base and J lost 0 bases. The V gene's germline CDR1 is GTSNPN and CDR2 SVGIG (reference sequence). CDR3 length: 14 amino acids. The CDR3: CAWSAREGSYEQYF. CDR3 sequence (DNA): TGTGCCTGGAGTGCACGGGAGGGCTCCTACGAGCAGTACTTC.

This rearrangement joins TRBV30 to TRBJ2-7; TRBD1 agrees at 9 bases. With V trimmed by 3 bases and J by 2 bases, 5 bases remained unmatched. The germline gives CDR1 GTSNPN, CDR2 SVGIG (reference sequence). The CDR3 has 14 residues. The CDR3: CAWSEGQGAYEQYF. The CDR3 nucleotides read TGTGCCTGGAGCGAGGGACAGGGAGCCTACGAGCAGTACTTC.

This chain joins TRBV15 and TRBJ2-3; no firm D call. V lost 0 bases, J lost 1 base, and 8 bases lay in between. Germline V gene sequence: CDR1 LNHNV, CDR2 YYDKDF (reference sequence). The CDR3 totals 15 residues. The CDR3 protein is CATSRDSPGTDTQYF. As DNA, the CDR3 is TGTGCCACCAGCAGAGATTCTCCTGGCACAGATACGCAGTATTTT.

The chain has TRBV7-2 and TRBJ1-2; a possible D gene is TRBD1 (5 bases). Per the germline V gene, CDR1 is SGHTA and CDR2 is FQGNSA. CDR3 size: 14 residues. V lost 5 bases to trimming and J lost 6 bases, with 16 bases between them. This chain's CDR3 is CASSQPGGGNGYTF. The CDR3 nucleotides read TGTGCCAGCAGCCAGCCGGGCGGGGGTAATGGCTACACCTTC.

This clone showed up just once. This chain joins TRBV9 and TRBJ2-3; the D gene is possibly TRBD2 (6 bases). There are 14 residues in the CDR3. CDR1 SGDLS and CDR2 YYNGEE come from the germline V gene. Between the trimmed V and J ends, which lost 3 bases and 5 bases, there was a span of 13 bases. For the CDR3, the DNA is TGTGCCAGCAGCGAGAGGTGGCGGGGAGATACGCAGTATTTT. It yields the protein CASSERWRGDTQYF.

This chain connects TRBV14 to TRBJ2-3; no clear D. The V end was cut by 5 bases, the J end by 4 bases, with 13 bases between. The CDR3 runs 14 residues. CDR1 is SGHDN and CDR2 is FVKESK in the germline V gene. In DNA form, the CDR3 reads TGTGCCAGCAGCGGAAGGACCCGGGCAGATACGCAGTATTTT. This gives the protein CASSGRTRADTQYF.

This clone appeared a single time. The rearrangement joins TRBV11-2 to TRBJ2-7, with 7 nucleotides matching TRBD2. Germline values: CDR1 SGHAT, CDR2 FQNNGV. V was pared by 5 bases and J by 2 bases, with 15 bases of the junction left unmatched. The CDR3 totals 17 residues. DNA for the CDR3: TGTGCCAGCAGCCCTGAGTGGGGCGGGAGTCAACCCTACGAGCAGTACTTC. Amino acid sequence: CASSPEWGGSQPYEQYF.

The chain has TRBV7-9 and TRBJ2-2; 7 bases are a match to TRBD2. The length of the CDR3 is 18 residues. Germline assignment: CDR1 SEHNR and CDR2 FQNEAQ (reference sequence). V trimming: 5 bases; J trimming: 6 bases; junction bases outside the gene matches: 18. For the CDR3, the DNA is TGTGCCAGCAGCCGACAACCAGGGAGGGGACGGGAGGCCGGGGAGCTGTTTTTT. This translates into CASSRQPGRGREAGELFF.